Following are 10 T cell receptor beta chains from one sample sequenced in a study of T cell repertoires and Cas9 in healthy adults (dated by TCRdb to the late 2010s). The library was prepared using the immunoSEQ multiplex PCR assay. The table comes from immuneACCESS by way of TCRdb, which keeps in-frame sequences with V and J called. Part of the clones is missing from these tables; in studies checked, under half for an unresolved V gene and the rest for unknown reasons. The sample profile shows tens of thousands of clones; around 93% of them were found once. The ten largest clonotypes hold approximately 0.84% of the sample. The sample consisted of CD4+ effector T cells (CD127+, CD25-, CD137-, CD154-) from PBMCs; culture status not recorded. The receptors stem from a human donor in good health.

The chain recombines TRBV10-3 with TRBJ2-7; 11 bases agree with TRBD1. The CDR3 sequence is 16 residues long. In germline, CDR1 is ENHRY, CDR2 SYGVKD. V was clipped by 6 bases and J by 7 bases; unmatched bases: 14. The DNA of the CDR3 is TGTGCCATCAGAACCCAGAGGGGACAGGGGGAGGGAGAGCAGTACGTC. Its protein product is CAIRTQRGQGEGEQYV.

This rearrangement joins TRBV6-5 to TRBJ1-1; no definite D call. The CDR3 has 13 residues. V was cut by 8 bases and J by 6 bases, with 16 bases left in between. Germline CDR1 MNHEY, CDR2 SVGAGI. CDR3 bases: TGTGCCAGCGGTGAGGCCAAGTTGGCTGAAGCTTTCTTT. It codes for CASGEAKLAEAFF.

This clone was seen once. The chain joins TRBV4-3 to TRBJ2-7, with 13 bases matching TRBD2. CDR3 length: 15 amino acids. The V segment lost 3 bases and the J segment 5 bases; nucleotides outside the gene matches: 4. Germline V gene data show CDR1 as LGHNA and CDR2 as YSLEER. The DNA for the CDR3 is TGCGCCAGCAGCCAGCTAGGACTAGCGGGGGACGAGCAGTACTTC. Its translation is CASSQLGLAGDEQYF.

V is TRBV25-1 and J is TRBJ2-5, with a possible D match to TRBD2 (5 bases). CDR1 and CDR2 (germline): MGHDK, SYGVNS. The CDR3 has 14 amino acids. The V gene lost 3 bases and the J gene lost 4 bases, with 12 bases spanning the gap. DNA for the CDR3: TGTGCCAGCAGTGACTTTCAGCGGCGAGAGACCCAGTACTTC. This codes for CASSDFQRRETQYF.

V and J are TRBV5-4 and TRBJ2-3, with 8 bases identical to TRBD2. The CDR3 loop spans 14 amino acids. With 4 bases clipped from V and 2 bases from J, the junction kept 3 bases outside the gene matches. Germline CDR1 SGHNT, CDR2 YYREEE (reference sequence). Here the CDR3 reads CASSREGATDTQYF. CDR3 sequence (DNA): TGTGCCAGCAGCCGGGAGGGCGCCACAGATACGCAGTATTTT.

This chain links TRBV6-5 with TRBJ2-5; possible D gene TRBD1, 6 bases. Germline CDR1 is MNHEY and CDR2 is SVGAGI. CDR3 length: 12 residues. V was shortened by 7 bases and J by 5 bases, with 11 bases between the two germline ends. Here the CDR3 reads CASMDSGETQYF. In DNA form, the CDR3 reads TGTGCCAGCATGGACAGTGGGGAGACCCAGTACTTC.

This chain links TRBV11-1 with TRBJ2-5; D gene uncertain. Germline V gene lookup returns CDR1 SGHAT and CDR2 FQDESV (reference sequence). V was shortened by 5 bases and J by 7 bases, with 11 bases between the two germline ends. This CDR3 spans 12 amino acids. The CDR3 loop reads CASSVLDGTQYF. The CDR3 DNA reads TGTGCCAGCAGCGTCCTGGACGGGACCCAGTACTTC.

The chain has TRBV5-1 and TRBJ1-1, with D perhaps TRBD1 (6 bases). V gave up 1 base and J gave up 10 bases, with 17 bases separating them. Per the germline V gene, CDR1 is SGHRS and CDR2 is YFSETQ. The CDR3 sequence is 14 residues long. CDR3 nucleotides: TGCGCCAGCAGCTTGTCAGGGGAGCCCAGCGGAGCTTTCTTT. This codes for CASSLSGEPSGAFF.

This clone was observed a single time. The chain couples TRBV9 to TRBJ1-1; no clear D. The CDR3 is made up of 13 amino acids. Germline lookup yields CDR1 SGDLS and CDR2 YYNGEE. V lost 0 bases, J lost 7 bases, and 10 bases lay in between. CDR3 sequence (DNA): TGTGCCAGCAGCGTAGTGGTAGGGAGTGAAGCTTTCTTT. It translates to CASSVVVGSEAFF.

CDR3 loop: CASSRLGTDTQYF. The CDR3 coding sequence is TGTGCCAGCAGCCGACTAGGCACAGATACGCAGTATTTT. The chain recombines TRBV7-3 with TRBJ2-3; possibly TRBD2 for D (6 bases). This CDR3 is 13 amino acids long. Germline CDR1 SGHTA, CDR2 FQGTGA. With 5 bases removed from V and 1 base from J, the gap between germline ends came to 7 bases.